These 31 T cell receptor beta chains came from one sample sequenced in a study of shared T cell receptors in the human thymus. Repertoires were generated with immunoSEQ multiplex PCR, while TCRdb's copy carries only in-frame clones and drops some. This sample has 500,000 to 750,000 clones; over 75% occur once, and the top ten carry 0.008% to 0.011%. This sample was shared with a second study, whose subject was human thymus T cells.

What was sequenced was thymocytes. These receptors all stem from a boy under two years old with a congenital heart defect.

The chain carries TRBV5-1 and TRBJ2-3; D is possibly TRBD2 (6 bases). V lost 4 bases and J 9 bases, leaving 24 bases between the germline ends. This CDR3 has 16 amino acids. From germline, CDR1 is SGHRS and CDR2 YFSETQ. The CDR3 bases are TGCGCCAGCAGCCCCCCCTTAGGGGAGGCCGGATCCACGCAGTATTTT. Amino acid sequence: CASSPPLGEAGSTQYF.

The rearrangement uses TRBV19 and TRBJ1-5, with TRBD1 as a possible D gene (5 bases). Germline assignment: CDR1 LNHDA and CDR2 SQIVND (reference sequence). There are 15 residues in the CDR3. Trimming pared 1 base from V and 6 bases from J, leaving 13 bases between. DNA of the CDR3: TGTGCCAGTAGTATAGTGGGGGAGCGGGGTCAGCCCCAGCATTTT. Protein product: CASSIVGERGQPQHF. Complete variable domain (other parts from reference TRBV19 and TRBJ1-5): DGGITQSPKYLFRKEGQNVTLSCEQNLNHDAMYWYRQDPGQGLRLIYYSQIVNDFQKGDIAEGYSVSREKKESFPLTVTSAQKNPTAFYLCASSIVGERGQPQHFGDGTRLSIL.

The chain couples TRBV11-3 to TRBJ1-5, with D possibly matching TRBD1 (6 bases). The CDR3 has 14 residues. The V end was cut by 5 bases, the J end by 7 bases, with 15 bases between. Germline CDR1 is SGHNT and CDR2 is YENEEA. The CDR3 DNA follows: TGTGCCAGCAGCCCCGGCAGGGGAAGGCAGCCCCAGCATTTT. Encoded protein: CASSPGRGRQPQHF.

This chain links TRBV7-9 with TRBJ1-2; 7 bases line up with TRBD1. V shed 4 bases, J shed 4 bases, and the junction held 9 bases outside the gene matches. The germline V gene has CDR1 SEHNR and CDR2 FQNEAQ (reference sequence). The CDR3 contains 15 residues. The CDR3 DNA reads TGTGCCAGCAGCTCCCGGGACAGCCTGTTCTATGGCTACACCTTC. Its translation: CASSSRDSLFYGYTF. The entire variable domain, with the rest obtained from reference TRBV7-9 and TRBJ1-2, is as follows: DTGVSQNPRHKITKRGQNVTFRCDPISEHNRLYWYRQTLGQGPEFLTYFQNEAQLEKSRLLSDRFSAERPKGSFSTLEIQRTEQGDSAMYLCASSSRDSLFYGYTFGSGTRLTVV.

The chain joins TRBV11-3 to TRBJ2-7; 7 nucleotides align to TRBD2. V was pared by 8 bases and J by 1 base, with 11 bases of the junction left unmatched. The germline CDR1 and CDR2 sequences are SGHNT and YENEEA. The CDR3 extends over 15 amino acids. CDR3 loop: CASGRRLAGSYEQYF. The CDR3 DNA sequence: TGTGCCAGCGGCCGCAGGTTAGCGGGTTCCTACGAGCAGTACTTC.

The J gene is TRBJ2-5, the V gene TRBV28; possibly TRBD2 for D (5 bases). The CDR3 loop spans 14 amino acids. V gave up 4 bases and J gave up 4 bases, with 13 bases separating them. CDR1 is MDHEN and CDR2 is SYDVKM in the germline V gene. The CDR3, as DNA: TGTGCCAGCAGTTCTCCGACTATCCGAGAGACCCAGTACTTC. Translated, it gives CASSSPTIRETQYF.

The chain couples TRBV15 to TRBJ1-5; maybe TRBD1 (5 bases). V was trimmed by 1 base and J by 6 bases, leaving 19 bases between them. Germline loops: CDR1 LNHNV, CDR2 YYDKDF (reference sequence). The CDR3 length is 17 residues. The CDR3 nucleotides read TGTGCCACCAGCAGAGTTCGGCAGCGGGGACGGGGTCAGCCCCAGCATTTT. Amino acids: CATSRVRQRGRGQPQHF. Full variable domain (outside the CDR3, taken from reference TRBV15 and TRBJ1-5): DAMVIQNPRYQVTQFGKPVTLSCSQTLNHNVMYWYQQKSSQAPKLLFHYYDKDFNNEADTPDNFQSRRPNTSFCFLDIRSPGLGDTAMYLCATSRVRQRGRGQPQHFGDGTRLSIL.

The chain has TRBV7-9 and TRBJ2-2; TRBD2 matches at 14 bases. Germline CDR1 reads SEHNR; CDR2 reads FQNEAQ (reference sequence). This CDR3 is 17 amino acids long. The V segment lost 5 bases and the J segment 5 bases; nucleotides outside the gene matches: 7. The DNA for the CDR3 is TGTGCCAGCAGCCCGGACCGGACTAGCGGGGGGACCGGGGAGCTGTTTTTT. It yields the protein CASSPDRTSGGTGELFF.

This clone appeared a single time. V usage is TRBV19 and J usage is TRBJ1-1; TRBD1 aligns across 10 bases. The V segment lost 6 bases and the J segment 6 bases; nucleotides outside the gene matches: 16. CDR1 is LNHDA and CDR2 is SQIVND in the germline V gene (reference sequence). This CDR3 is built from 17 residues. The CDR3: CASSTPLTGGAGAEAFF. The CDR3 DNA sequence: TGTGCCAGTAGCACCCCCCTGACAGGGGGCGCAGGCGCTGAAGCTTTCTTT.

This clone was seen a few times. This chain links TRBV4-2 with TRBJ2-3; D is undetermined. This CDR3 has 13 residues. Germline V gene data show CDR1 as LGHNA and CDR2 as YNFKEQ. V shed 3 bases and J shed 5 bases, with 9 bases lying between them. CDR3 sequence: CASSHGEGDTQYF. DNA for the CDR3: TGTGCCAGCAGCCACGGAGAAGGAGATACGCAGTATTTT.

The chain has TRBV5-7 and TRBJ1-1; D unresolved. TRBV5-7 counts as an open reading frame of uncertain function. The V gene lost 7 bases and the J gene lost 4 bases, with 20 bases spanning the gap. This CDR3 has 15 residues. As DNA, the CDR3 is TGTGCCAGCCGACTATCGGGCAGTAAAGCCACTGAAGCTTTCTTT. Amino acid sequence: CASRLSGSKATEAFF.

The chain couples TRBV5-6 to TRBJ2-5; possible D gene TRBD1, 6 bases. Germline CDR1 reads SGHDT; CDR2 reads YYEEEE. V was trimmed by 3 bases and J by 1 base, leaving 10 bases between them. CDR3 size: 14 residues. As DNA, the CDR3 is TGTGCCAGCAGCTACGGACAGATCCAAGAGACCCAGTACTTC. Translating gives CASSYGQIQETQYF. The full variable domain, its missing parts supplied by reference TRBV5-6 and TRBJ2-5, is DAGVTQSPTHLIKTRGQQVTLRCSPKSGHDTVSWYQQALGQGPQFIFQYYEEEERQRGNFPDRFSGHQFPNYSSELNVNALLLGDSALYLCASSYGQIQETQYFGPGTRLLVL.

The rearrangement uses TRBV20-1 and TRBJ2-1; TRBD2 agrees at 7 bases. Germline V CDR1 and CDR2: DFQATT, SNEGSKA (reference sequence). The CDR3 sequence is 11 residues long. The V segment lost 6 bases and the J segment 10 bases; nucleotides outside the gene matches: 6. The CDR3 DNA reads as TGCAGTGCGAACGGGACTAAAGAGCAGTTCTTC. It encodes CSANGTKEQFF.

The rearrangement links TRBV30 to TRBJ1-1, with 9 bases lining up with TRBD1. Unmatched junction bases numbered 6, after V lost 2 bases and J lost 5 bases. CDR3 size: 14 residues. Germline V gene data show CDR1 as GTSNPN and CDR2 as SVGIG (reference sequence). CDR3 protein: CAWSPGTGRTEAFF. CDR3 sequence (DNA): TGTGCCTGGAGTCCCGGGACAGGGAGGACTGAAGCTTTCTTT.

The CDR3 nucleotides are TGCGCCAGCAGCTTACCGACAGCCTGCACAGATACGCAGTATTTT. Translation: CASSLPTACTDTQYF. This chain uses TRBV5-1 with TRBJ2-3; weak D call: TRBD1 (5 bases). This CDR3 region has 15 residues. Trimming removed 2 bases from V and 1 base from J, with 11 bases in between. CDR1 is SGHRS and CDR2 is YFSETQ in the germline V gene.

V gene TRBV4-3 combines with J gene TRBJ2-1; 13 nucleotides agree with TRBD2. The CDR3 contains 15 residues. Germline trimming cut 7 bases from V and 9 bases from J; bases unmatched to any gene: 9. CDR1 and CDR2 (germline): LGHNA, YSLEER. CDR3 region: CASNYGTSGISEQFF. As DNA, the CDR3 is TGCGCCAGCAATTACGGGACTAGCGGGATTAGTGAGCAGTTCTTC.

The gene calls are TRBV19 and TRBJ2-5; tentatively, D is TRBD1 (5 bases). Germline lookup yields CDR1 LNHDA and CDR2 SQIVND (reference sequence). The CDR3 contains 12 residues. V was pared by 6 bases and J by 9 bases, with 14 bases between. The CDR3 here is CASSLNQGAQYF. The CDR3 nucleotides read TGTGCCAGTAGCCTCAATCAAGGGGCCCAGTACTTC.

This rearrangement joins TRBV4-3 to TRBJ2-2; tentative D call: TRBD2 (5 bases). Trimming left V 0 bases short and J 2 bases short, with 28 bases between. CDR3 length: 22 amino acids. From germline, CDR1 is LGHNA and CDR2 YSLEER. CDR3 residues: CASSQDFVSVFLAPLNTGELFF. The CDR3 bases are TGCGCCAGCAGCCAAGATTTTGTTAGCGTCTTCCTAGCCCCCCTTAACACCGGGGAGCTGTTTTTT.

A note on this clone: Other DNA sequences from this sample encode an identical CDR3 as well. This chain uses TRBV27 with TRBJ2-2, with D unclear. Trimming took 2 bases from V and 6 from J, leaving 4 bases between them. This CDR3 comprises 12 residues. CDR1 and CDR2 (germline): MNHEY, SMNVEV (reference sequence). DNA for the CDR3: TGTGCCAGCAGTTTAGGGCCCGGGGAGCTGTTTTTT. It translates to CASSLGPGELFF.

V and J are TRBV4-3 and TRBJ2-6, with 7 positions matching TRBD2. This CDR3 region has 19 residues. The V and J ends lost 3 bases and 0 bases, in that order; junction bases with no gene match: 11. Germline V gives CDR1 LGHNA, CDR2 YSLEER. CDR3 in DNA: TGCGCCAGCAGCCAGAGAGGGGCGGGAGCCCCCTCTGGGGCCAACGTCCTGACTTTC. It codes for CASSQRGAGAPSGANVLTF.

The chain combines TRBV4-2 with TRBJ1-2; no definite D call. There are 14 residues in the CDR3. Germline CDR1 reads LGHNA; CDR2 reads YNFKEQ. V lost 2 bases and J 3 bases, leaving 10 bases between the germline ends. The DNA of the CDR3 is TGTGCCAGCAGCCAACGGGTAATCCACTATGGCTACACCTTC. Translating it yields CASSQRVIHYGYTF.

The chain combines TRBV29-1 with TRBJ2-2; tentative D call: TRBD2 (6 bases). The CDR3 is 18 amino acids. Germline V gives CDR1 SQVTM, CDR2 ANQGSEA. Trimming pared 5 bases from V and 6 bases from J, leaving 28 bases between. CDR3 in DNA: TGCAGCGTTTTGGGGCATCCCTCCGCGACGGGAGTTCCCGGGGAGCTGTTTTTT. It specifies CSVLGHPSATGVPGELFF.

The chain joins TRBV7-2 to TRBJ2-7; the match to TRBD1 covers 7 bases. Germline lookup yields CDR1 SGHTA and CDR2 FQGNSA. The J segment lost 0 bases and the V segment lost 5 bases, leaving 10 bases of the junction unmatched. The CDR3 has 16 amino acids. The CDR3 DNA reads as TGTGCCAGCAGCCGACAACCGGGACAGAACTCCTACGAGCAGTACTTC. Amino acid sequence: CASSRQPGQNSYEQYF.

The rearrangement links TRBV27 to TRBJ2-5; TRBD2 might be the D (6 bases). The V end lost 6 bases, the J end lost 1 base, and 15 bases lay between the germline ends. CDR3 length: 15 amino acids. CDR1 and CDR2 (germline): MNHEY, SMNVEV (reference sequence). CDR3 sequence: CASRGGYDSQETQYF. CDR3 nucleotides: TGTGCCAGCAGGGGGGGATACGACAGCCAAGAGACCCAGTACTTC.

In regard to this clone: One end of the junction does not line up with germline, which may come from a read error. The CDR3 loop reads CASGDSRTSSQKTQYF. CDR3 coding DNA: TGCGCCAGCGGTGACTCAAGGACTAGCTCCCAAAAGACCCAGTACTTC. The J gene is TRBJ2-5, the V gene TRBV5-1; 8 nucleotides line up with TRBD2. The CDR3 length is 16 residues. Germline CDR1 is SGHRS and CDR2 is YFSETQ.

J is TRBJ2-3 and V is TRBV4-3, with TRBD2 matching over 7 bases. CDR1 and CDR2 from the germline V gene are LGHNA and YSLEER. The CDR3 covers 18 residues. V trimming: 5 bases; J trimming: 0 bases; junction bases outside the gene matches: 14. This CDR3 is CASSSGLRFLPSTDTQYF. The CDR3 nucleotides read TGCGCCAGCAGCTCGGGACTACGTTTTCTCCCTAGCACAGATACGCAGTATTTT.

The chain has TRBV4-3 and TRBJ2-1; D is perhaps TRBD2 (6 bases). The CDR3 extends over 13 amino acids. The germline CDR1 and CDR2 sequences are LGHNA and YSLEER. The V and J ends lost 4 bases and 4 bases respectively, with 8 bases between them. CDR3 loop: CASSLADYNEQFF. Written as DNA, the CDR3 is TGCGCCAGCAGCCTAGCGGATTACAATGAGCAGTTCTTC.

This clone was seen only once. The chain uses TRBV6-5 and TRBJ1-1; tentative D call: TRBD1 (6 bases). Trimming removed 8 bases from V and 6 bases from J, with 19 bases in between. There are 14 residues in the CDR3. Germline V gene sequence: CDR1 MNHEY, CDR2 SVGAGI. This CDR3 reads CASANRAGWSEAFF. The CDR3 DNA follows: TGTGCCAGCGCAAACAGGGCAGGATGGTCTGAAGCTTTCTTT.

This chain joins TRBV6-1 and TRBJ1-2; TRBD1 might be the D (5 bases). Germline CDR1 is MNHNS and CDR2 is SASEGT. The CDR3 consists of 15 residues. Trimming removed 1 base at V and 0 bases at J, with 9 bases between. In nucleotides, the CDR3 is TGTGCCAGCAGTGAAGGGCCGGGGGCTAACTATGGCTACACCTTC. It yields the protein CASSEGPGANYGYTF.

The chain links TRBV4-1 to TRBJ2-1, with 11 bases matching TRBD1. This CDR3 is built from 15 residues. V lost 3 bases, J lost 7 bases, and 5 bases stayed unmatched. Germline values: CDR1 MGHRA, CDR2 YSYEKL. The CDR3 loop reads CASSQDRGRWNEQFF. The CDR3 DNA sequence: TGCGCCAGCAGCCAGGACAGGGGGCGGTGGAATGAGCAGTTCTTC.

The CDR3 DNA reads as TGTGCCAGCAGCGAATACAGGGGAGAAAAAGTTAGCGCCTTGCTAAATACGCAGTATTTT. This sequence encodes CASSEYRGEKVSALLNTQYF. This rearrangement joins TRBV9 to TRBJ2-3, with 7 bases matching TRBD1. Germline CDR1 SGDLS, CDR2 YYNGEE. CDR3 length: 20 amino acids. V gave up 3 bases and J gave up 7 bases; unmatched junction bases: 26.